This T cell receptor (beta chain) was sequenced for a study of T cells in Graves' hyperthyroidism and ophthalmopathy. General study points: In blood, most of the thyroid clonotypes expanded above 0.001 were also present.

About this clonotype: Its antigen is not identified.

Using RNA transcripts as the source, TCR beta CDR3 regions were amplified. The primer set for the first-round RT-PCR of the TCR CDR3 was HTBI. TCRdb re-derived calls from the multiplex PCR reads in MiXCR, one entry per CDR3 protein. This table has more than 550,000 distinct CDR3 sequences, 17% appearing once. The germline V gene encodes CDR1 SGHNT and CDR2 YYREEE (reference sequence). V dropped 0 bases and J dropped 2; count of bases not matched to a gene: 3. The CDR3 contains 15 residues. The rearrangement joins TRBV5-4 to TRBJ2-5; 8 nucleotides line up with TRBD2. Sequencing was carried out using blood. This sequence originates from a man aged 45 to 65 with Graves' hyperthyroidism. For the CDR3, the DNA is TGTGCCAGCAGCTTGGCTAGCGGGCTTCAAGAGACCCAGTACTTC. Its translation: CASSLASGLQETQYF.